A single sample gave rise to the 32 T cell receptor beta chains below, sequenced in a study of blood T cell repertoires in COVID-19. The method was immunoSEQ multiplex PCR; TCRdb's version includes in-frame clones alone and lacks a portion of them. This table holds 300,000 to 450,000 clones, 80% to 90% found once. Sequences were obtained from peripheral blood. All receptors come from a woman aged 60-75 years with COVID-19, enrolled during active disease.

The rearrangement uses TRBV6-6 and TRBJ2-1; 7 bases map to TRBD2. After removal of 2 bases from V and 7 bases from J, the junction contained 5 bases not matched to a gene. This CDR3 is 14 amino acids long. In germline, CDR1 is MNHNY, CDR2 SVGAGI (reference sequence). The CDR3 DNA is TGTGCCAGCAGTTACCCTTTCGGGGGGAATGAGCAGTTCTTC. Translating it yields CASSYPFGGNEQFF.

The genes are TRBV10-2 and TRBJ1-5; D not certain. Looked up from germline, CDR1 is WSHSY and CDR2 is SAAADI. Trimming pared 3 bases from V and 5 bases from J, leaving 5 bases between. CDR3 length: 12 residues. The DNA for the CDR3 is TGCGCCAGCAGTGAACTTCATCAGCCCCAGCATTTT. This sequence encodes CASSELHQPQHF.

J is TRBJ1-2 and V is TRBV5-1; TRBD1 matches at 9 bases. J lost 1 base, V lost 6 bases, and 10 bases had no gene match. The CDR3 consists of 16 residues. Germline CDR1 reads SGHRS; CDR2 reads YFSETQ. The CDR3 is CASTGTGFNDNYGYTF. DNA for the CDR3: TGCGCCAGCACCGGGACAGGGTTTAACGATAACTATGGCTACACCTTC.

CDR3 sequence (DNA): TGTGCCAGCAGCTACAAGTCCGGGACAGCAACAGATACGCAGTATTTT. It is translated as CASSYKSGTATDTQYF. J is TRBJ2-3 and V is TRBV5-6; 7 nucleotides align to TRBD1. Germline V gene sequence: CDR1 SGHDT, CDR2 YYEEEE. The CDR3 has 16 amino acids. Trimming at V came to 3 bases and at J to 3 bases, leaving 10 bases not matched to a gene.

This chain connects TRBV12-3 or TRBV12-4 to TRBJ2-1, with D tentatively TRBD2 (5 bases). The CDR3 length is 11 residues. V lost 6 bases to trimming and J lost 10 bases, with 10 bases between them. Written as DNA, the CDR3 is TGTGCCAGCAGCATCCGGGGAGAGCAGTTCTTC. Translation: CASSIRGEQFF.

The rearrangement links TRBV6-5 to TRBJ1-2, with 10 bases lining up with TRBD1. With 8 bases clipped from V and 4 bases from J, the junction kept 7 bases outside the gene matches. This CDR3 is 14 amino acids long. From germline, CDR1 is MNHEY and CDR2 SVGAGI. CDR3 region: CASFSGTGVYGYTF. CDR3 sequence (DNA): TGTGCCAGCTTCTCCGGGACAGGGGTCTATGGCTACACCTTC.

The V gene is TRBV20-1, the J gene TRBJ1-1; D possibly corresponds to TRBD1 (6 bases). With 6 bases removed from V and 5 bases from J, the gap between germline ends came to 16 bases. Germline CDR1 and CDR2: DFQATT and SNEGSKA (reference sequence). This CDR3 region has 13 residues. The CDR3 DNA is TGCAGTGCCAGTGGGGGGCGCAGGACTGAAGCTTTCTTT. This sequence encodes CSASGGRRTEAFF.

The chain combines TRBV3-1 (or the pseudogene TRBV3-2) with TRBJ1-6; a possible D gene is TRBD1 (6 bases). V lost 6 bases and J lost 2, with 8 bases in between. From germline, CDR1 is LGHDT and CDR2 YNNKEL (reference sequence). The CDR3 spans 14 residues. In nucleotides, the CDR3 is TGTGCCAGCAGACAGGGTACCTATAATTCACCCCTCCACTTT. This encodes CASRQGTYNSPLHF.

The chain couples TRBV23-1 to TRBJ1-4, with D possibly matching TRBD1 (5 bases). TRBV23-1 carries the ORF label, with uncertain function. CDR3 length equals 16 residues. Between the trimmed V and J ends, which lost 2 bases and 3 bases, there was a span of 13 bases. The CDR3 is CASSQLRGKANEKLFF. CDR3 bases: TGCGCCAGCAGTCAACTCCGGGGGAAGGCTAATGAAAAACTGTTTTTT.

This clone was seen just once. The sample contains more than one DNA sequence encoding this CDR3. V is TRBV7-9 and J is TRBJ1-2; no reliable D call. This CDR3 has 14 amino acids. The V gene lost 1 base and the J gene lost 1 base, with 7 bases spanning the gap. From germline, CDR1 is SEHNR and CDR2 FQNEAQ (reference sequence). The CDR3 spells CASSLDRRNYGYTF. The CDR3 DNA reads TGTGCCAGCAGCTTAGACAGACGTAACTATGGCTACACCTTC.

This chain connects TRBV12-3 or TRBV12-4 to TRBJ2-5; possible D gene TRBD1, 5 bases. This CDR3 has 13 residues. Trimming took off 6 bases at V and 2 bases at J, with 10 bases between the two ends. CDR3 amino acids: CASRRGLQETQYF. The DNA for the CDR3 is TGTGCCAGCAGAAGGGGATTGCAAGAGACCCAGTACTTC.

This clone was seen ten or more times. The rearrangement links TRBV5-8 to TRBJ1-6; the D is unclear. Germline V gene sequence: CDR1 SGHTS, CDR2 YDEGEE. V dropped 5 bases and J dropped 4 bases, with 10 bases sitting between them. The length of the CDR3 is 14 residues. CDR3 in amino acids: CASRTTVYNSPLHF. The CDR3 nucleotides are TGTGCCAGCAGGACTACAGTGTATAATTCACCCCTCCACTTT.

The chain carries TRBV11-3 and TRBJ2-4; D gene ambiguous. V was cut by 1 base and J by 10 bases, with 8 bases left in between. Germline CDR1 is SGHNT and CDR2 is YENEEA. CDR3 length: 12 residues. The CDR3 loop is CASSLAERIQYF. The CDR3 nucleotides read TGTGCCAGCAGCTTAGCCGAGAGGATTCAGTACTTC. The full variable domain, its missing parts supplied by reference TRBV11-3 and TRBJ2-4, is EAGVVQSPRYKIIEKKQPVAFWCNPISGHNTLYWYLQNLGQGPELLIRYENEEAVDDSQLPKDRFSAERLKGVDSTLKIQPAELGDSAVYLCASSLAERIQYFGAGTRLSVL.

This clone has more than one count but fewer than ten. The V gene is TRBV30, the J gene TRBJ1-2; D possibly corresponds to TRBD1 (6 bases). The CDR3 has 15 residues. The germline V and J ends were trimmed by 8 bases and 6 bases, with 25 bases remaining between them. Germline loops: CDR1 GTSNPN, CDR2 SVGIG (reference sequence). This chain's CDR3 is CAEGGLREGVDGYTF. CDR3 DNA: TGTGCCGAGGGCGGACTCAGGGAGGGGGTAGATGGCTACACCTTC.

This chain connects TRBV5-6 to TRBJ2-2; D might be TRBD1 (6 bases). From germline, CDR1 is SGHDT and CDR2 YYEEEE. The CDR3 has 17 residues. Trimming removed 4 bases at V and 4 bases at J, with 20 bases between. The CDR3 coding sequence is TGTGCCAGCAGCGCCGACCAGGGGCGTGAAGGCACCGGGGAGCTGTTTTTT. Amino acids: CASSADQGREGTGELFF.

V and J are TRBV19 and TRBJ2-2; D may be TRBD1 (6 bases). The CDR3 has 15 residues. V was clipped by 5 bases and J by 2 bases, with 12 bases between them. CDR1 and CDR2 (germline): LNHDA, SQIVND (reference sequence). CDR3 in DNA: TGTGCCAGTAGTGCCTGGACAGACAACACCGGGGAGCTGTTTTTT. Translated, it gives CASSAWTDNTGELFF.

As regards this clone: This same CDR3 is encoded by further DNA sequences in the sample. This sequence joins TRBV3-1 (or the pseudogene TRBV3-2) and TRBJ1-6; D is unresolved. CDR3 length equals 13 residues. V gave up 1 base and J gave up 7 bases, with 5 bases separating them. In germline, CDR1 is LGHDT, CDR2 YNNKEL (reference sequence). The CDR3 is CASSQAQNSPLHF. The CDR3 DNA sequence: TGTGCCAGCAGCCAAGCCCAGAATTCACCCCTCCACTTT.

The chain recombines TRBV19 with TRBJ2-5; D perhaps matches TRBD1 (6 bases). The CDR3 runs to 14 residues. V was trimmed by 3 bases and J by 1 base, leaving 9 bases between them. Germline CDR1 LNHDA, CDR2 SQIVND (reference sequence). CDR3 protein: CASSMGRGQETQYF. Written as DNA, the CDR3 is TGTGCCAGTAGTATGGGCAGGGGCCAAGAGACCCAGTACTTC.

The chain's CDR3 is CASSLWAGTSYEQYF. CDR3 nucleotides: TGCGCCAGCAGCTTGTGGGCGGGGACCTCCTACGAGCAGTACTTC. The V call is TRBV5-1, the J call TRBJ2-7; maybe TRBD2 (6 bases). Trimming removed 1 base from V and 0 bases from J, with 11 bases in between. Germline V lookup: CDR1 SGHRS, CDR2 YFSETQ. This CDR3 has 15 residues.

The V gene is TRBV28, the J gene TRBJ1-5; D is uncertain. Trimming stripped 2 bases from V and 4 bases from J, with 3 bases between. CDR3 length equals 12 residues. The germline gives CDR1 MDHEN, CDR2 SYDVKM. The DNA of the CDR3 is TGTGCCAGCAGTTTAGCGAATCAGCCCCAGCATTTT. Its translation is CASSLANQPQHF.

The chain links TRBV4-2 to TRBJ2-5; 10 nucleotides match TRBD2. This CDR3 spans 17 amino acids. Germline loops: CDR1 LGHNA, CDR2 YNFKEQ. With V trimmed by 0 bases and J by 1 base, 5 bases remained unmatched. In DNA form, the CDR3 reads TGTGCCAGCAGCCAAGAGGGGCTAGCGGGGGTCCAAGAGACCCAGTACTTC. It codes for CASSQEGLAGVQETQYF.

CDR3 nucleotides: TGTGCCAGCAGTTACCCGGGACAGGGGCAAAAACTGTTTTTT. The encoded protein is CASSYPGQGQKLFF. This chain joins TRBV6-9 and TRBJ1-4; 10 nucleotides line up with TRBD1. The CDR3 covers 14 residues. Germline loops: CDR1 MNHGY, CDR2 SVAAGI. Germline trimming cut 3 bases from V and 9 bases from J; bases unmatched to any gene: 4.

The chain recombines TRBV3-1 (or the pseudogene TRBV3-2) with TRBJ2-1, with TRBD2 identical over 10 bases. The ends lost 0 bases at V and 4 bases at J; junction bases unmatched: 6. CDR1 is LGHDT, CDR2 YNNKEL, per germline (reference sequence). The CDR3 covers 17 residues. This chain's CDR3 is CASSQEVLAGIYNEQFF. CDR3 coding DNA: TGTGCCAGCAGCCAAGAGGTACTAGCGGGGATATACAATGAGCAGTTCTTC.

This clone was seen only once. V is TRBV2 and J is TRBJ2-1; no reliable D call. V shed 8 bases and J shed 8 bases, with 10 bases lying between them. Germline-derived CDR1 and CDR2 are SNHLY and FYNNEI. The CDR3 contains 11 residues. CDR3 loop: CASGQAYEQFF. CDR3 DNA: TGTGCCAGCGGGCAGGCATATGAGCAGTTCTTC.

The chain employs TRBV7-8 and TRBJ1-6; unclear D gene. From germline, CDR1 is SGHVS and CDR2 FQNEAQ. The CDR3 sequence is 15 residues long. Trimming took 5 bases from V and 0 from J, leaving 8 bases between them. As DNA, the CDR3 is TGTGCCAGCAGCCGTGCCAGCTCCTATAATTCACCCCTCCACTTT. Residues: CASSRASSYNSPLHF. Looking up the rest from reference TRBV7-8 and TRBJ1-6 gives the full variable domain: GAGVSQSPRYKVAKRGQDVALRCDPISGHVSLFWYQQALGQGPEFLTYFQNEAQLDKSGLPSDRFFAERPEGSVSTLKIQRTQQEDSAVYLCASSRASSYNSPLHFGNGTRLTVT.

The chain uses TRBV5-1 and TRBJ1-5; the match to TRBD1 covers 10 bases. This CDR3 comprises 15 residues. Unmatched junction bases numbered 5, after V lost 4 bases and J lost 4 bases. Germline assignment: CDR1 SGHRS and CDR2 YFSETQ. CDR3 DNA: TGCGCCAGCAGCATAGGGACAGGGGATAATCAGCCCCAGCATTTT. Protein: CASSIGTGDNQPQHF.

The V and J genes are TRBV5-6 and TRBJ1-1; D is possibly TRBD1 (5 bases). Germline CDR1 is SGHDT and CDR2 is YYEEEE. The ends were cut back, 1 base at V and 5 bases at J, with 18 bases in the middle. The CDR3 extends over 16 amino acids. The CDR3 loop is CASSLFPPGIYTEAFF. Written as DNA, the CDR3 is TGTGCCAGCAGCTTGTTCCCACCAGGGATTTATACTGAAGCTTTCTTT.

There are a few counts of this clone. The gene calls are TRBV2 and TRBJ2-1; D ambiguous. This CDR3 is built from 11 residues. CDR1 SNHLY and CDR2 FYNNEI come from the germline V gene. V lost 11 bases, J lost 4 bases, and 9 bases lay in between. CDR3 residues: CASDGYNEQFF. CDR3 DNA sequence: TGTGCCTCCGACGGGTACAATGAGCAGTTCTTC.

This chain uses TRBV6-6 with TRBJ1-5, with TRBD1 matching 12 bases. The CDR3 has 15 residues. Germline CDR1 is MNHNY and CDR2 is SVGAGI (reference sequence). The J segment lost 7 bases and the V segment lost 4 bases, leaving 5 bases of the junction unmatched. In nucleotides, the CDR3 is TGTGCCAGCAGTTCCGGGACAGGGGGCCGCCAGCCCCAGCATTTT. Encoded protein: CASSSGTGGRQPQHF.

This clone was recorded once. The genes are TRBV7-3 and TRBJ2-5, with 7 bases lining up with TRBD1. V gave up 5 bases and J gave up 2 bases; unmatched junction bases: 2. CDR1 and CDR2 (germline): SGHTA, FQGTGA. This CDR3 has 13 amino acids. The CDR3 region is CASSMGQQETQYF. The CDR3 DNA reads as TGTGCCAGCAGCATGGGACAGCAAGAGACCCAGTACTTC.

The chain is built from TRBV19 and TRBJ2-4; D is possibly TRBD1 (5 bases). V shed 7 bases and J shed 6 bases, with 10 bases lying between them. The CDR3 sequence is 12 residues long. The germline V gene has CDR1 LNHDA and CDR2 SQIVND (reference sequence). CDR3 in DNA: TGTGCCAGTATCGACAGACTAAACATTCAGTACTTC. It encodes CASIDRLNIQYF.

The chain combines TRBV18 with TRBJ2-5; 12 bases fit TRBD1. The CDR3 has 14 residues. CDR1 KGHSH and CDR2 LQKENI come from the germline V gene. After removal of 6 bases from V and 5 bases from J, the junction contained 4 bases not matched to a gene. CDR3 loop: CASSWDRGPETQYF. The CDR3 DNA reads TGTGCCAGCTCCTGGGACAGGGGGCCGGAGACCCAGTACTTC.